This T cell receptor (beta chain) was recovered during a study of blood T cell repertoires in COVID-19. Study-level background: Specimens from acute and convalescent COVID-19 originated in the United States, Italy and Spain.

CDR1 and CDR2 (germline): WNHNN, SYGVQD (reference sequence). With 3 bases removed from V and 7 bases from J, the gap between germline ends came to 4 bases. This CDR3 comprises 12 residues. As originally analysed: Reference gene primer amplification yielded estimated nucleated cell counts. The protocol was immunoSEQ multiplex PCR, while the TCRdb copy is restricted to in-frame clones and leaves out a portion. The DNA was the basis for D and trimming; V, J and clone size are from that table. The sample holds some 310,000 clones, about 90% seen once. The gene calls are TRBV10-1 and TRBJ1-6, with D uncertain. This clonotype originated in a woman under 40 who had recovered from COVID-19. Sample: PBMCs or T cells enriched from blood (not recorded which). In DNA form, the CDR3 reads TGCGCCAGCAGTGAAACAAATTCACCCCTCCACTTT. It yields the protein CASSETNSPLHF.